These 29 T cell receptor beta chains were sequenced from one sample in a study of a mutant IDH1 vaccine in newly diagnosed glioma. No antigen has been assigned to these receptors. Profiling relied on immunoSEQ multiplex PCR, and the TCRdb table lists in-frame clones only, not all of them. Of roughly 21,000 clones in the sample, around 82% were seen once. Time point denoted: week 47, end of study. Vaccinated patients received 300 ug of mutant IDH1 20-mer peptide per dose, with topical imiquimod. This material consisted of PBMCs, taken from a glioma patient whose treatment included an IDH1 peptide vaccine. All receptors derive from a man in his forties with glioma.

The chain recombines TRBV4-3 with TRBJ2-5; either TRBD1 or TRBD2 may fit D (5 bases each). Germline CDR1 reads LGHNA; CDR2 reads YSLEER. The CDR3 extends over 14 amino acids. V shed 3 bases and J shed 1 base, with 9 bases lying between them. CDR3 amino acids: CASSHFGGQETQYF. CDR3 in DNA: TGCGCCAGCAGCCACTTTGGGGGCCAAGAGACCCAGTACTTC.

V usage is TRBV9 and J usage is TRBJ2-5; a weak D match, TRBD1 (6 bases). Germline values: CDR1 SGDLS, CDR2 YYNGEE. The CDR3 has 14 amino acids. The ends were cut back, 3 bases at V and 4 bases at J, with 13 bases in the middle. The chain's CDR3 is CASSAGGRVETQYF. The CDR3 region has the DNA TGTGCCAGCAGCGCTGGGGGCAGGGTAGAGACCCAGTACTTC.

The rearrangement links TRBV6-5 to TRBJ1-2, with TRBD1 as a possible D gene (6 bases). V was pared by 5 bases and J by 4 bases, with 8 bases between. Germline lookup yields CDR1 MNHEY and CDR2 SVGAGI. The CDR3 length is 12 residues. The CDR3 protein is CASSEQGYGYTF. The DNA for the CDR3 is TGTGCCAGCAGTGAACAGGGCTATGGCTACACCTTC.

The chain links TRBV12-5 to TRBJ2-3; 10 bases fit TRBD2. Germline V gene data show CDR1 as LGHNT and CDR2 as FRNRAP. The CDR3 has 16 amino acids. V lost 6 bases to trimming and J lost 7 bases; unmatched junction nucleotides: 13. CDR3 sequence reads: CASGLLAGSGLHTQYF. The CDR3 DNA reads TGTGCTAGTGGCCTACTAGCGGGATCTGGGTTGCATACGCAGTATTTT.

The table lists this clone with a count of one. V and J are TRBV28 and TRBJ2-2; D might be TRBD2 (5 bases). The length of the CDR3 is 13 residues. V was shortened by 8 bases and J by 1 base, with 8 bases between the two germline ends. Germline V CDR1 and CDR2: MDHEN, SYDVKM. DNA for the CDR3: TGTGCCAGCGGGAGTTTGAACACCGGGGAGCTGTTTTTT. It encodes CASGSLNTGELFF. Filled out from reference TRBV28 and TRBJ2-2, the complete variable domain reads DVKVTQSSRYLVKRTGEKVFLECVQDMDHENMFWYRQDPGLGLRLIYFSYDVKMKEKGDIPEGYSVSREKKERFSLILESASTNQTSMYLCASGSLNTGELFFGEGSRLTVL.

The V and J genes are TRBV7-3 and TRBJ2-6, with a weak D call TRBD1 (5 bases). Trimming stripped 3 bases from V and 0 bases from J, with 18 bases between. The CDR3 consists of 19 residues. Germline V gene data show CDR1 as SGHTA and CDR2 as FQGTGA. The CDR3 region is CASSLGPVAGISGANVLTF. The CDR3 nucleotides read TGTGCCAGCAGCTTGGGGCCGGTGGCAGGGATCTCTGGGGCCAACGTCCTGACTTTC.

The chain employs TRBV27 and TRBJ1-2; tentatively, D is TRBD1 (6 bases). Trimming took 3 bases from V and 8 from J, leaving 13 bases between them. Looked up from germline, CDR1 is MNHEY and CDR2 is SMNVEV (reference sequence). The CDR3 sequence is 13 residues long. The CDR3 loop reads CASSFAGAGGYTF. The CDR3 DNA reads TGTGCCAGCAGTTTCGCGGGGGCTGGGGGCTACACCTTC.

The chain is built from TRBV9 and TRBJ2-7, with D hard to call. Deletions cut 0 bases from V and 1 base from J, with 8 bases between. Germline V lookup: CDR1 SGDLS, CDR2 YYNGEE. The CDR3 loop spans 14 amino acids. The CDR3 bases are TGTGCCAGCAGCGTAGGTCCTAGTTCCTACGAGCAGTACTTC. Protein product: CASSVGPSSYEQYF.

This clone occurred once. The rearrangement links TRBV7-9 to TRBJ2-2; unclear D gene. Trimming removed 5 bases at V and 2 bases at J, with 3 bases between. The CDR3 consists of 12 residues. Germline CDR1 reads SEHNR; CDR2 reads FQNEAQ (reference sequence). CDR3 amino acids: CASSTNTGELFF. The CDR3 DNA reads TGTGCCAGCAGCACCAACACCGGGGAGCTGTTTTTT.

As DNA, the CDR3 is TGTGCCAGCAGCCAAGGGCCAGGCAAAGGCTACACCTTC. Its protein product is CASSQGPGKGYTF. This sequence joins TRBV4-2 and TRBJ1-2; no reliable D call. Germline assignment: CDR1 LGHNA and CDR2 YNFKEQ. V was pared by 1 base and J by 8 bases, with 11 bases between. This CDR3 contains 13 residues.

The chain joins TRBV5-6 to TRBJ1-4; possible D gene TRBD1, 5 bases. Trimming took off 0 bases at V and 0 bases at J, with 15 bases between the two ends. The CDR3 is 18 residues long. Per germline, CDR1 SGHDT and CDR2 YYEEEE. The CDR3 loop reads CASSLGGALLATNEKLFF. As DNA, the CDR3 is TGTGCCAGCAGCTTGGGGGGCGCATTACTCGCAACTAATGAAAAACTGTTTTTT.

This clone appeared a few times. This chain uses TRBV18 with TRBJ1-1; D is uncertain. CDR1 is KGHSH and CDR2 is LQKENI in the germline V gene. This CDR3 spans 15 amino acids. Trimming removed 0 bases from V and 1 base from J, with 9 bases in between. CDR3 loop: CASSPPRVKNTEAFF. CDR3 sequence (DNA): TGTGCCAGCTCACCACCGAGGGTGAAGAACACTGAAGCTTTCTTT.

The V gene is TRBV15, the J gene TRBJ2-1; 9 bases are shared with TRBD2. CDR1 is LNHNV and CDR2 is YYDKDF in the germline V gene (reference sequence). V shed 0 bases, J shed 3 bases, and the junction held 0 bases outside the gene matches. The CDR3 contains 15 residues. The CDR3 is CATSRDSGSYNEQFF. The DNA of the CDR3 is TGTGCCACCAGCAGAGATAGCGGGAGCTACAATGAGCAGTTCTTC.

The CDR3 bases are TGTGCCAGTTCGGACAGAAACTACAATGAGCAGTTCTTC. Protein product: CASSDRNYNEQFF. This chain joins TRBV19 and TRBJ2-1; D may be TRBD1 (6 bases). V was clipped by 8 bases and J by 3 bases, with 11 bases between them. Looked up from germline, CDR1 is LNHDA and CDR2 is SQIVND (reference sequence). The CDR3 is 13 amino acids.

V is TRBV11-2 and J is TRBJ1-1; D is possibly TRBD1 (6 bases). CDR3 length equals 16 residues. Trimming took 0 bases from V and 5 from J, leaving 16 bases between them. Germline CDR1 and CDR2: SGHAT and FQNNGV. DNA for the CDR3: TGTGCCAGCAGCTTAGAGTGGGGGGCGCGAGAGACTGAAGCTTTCTTT. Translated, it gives CASSLEWGARETEAFF.

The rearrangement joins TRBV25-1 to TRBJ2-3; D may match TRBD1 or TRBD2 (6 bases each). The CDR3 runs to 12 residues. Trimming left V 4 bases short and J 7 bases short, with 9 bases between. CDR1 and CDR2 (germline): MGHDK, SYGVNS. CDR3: CASSGRGYTQYF. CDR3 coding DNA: TGTGCCAGCAGTGGGAGGGGGTATACGCAGTATTTT.

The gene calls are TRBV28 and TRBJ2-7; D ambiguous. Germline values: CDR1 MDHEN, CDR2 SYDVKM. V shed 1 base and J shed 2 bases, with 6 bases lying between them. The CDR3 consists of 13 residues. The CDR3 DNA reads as TGTGCCAGCAGTTTATTGACTCCCTACGAGCAGTACTTC. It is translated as CASSLLTPYEQYF. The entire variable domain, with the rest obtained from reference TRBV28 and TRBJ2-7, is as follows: DVKVTQSSRYLVKRTGEKVFLECVQDMDHENMFWYRQDPGLGLRLIYFSYDVKMKEKGDIPEGYSVSREKKERFSLILESASTNQTSMYLCASSLLTPYEQYFGPGTRLTVT.

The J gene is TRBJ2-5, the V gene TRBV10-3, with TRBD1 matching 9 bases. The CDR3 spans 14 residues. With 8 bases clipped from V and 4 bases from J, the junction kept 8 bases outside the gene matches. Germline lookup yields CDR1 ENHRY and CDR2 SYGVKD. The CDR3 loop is CAIGPGGQGETQYF. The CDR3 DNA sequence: TGTGCCATCGGGCCCGGGGGACAGGGAGAGACCCAGTACTTC.

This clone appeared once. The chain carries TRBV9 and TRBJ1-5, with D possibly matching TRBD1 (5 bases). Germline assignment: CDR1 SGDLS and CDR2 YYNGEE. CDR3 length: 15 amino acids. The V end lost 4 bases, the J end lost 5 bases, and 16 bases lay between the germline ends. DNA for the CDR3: TGTGCCAGCAGCCCCCAGGGAGGGGAGTATCAGCCCCAGCATTTT. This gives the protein CASSPQGGEYQPQHF.

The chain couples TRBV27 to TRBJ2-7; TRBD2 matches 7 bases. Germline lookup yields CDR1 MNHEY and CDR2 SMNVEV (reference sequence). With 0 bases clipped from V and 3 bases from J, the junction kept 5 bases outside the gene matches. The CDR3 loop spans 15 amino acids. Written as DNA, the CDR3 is TGTGCCAGCAGTTTATCGGCTCCTAGCGGCTACGAGCAGTACTTC. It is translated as CASSLSAPSGYEQYF.

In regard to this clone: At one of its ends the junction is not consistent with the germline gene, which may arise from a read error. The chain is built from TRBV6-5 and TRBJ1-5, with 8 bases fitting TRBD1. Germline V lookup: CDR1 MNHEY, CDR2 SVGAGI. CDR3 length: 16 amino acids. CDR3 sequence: CASTYRGTESNQPQHF. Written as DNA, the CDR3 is TGTGCCAGCACTTACAGGGGGACTGAAAGCAATCAGCCCCAGCATTTT.

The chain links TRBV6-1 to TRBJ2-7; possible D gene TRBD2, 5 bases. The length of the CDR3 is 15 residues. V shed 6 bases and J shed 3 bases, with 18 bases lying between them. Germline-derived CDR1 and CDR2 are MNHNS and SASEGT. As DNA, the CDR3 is TGTGCCAGCAGCAGACTAAAGCACGAGGGCTACGAGCAGTACTTC. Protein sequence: CASSRLKHEGYEQYF.

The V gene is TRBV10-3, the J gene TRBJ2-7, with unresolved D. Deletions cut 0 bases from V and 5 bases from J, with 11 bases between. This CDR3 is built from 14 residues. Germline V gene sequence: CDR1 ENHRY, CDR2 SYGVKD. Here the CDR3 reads CAISESELEDEQYF. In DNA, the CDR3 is TGTGCCATCAGTGAGTCCGAGCTAGAGGACGAGCAGTACTTC.

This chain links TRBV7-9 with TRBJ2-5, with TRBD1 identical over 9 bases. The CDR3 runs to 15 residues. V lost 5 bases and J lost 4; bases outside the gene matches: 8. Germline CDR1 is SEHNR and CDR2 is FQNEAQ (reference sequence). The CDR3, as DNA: TGTGCCAGCAGCAACCCGGACAGGGGAGGAGAGACCCAGTACTTC. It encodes CASSNPDRGGETQYF.

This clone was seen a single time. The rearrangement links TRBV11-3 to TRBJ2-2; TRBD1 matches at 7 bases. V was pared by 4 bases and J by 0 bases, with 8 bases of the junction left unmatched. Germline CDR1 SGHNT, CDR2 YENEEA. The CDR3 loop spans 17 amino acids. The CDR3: CASSSSWGQTNTGELFF. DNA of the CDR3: TGTGCCAGCAGCTCCAGCTGGGGACAGACGAACACCGGGGAGCTGTTTTTT.

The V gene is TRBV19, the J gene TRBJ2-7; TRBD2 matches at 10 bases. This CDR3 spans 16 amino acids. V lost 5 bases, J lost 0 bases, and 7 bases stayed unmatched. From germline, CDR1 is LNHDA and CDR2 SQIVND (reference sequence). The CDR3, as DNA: TGTGCCAGTAGTGATAGGACTAGCGGTAACTCCTACGAGCAGTACTTC. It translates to CASSDRTSGNSYEQYF. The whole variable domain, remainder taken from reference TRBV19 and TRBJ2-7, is DGGITQSPKYLFRKEGQNVTLSCEQNLNHDAMYWYRQDPGQGLRLIYYSQIVNDFQKGDIAEGYSVSREKKESFPLTVTSAQKNPTAFYLCASSDRTSGNSYEQYFGPGTRLTVT.

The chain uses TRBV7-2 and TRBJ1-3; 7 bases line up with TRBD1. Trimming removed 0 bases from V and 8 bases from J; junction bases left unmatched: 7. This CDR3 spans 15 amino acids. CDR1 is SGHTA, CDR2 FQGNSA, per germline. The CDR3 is CASSLAGWQGDTIYF. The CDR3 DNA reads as TGTGCCAGCAGCTTAGCGGGGTGGCAGGGGGACACCATATATTTT.

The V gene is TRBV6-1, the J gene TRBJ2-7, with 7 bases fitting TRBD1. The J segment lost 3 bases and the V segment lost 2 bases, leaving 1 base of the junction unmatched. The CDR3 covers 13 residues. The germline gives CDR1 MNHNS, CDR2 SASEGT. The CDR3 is CASSERQGYEQYF. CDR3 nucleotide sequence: TGTGCCAGCAGTGAACGACAGGGCTACGAGCAGTACTTC.

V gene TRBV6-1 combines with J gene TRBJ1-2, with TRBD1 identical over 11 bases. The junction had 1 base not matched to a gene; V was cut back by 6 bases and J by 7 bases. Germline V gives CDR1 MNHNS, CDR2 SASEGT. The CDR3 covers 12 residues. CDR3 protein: CASRGTGGGYTF. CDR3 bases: TGTGCCAGCAGGGGGACAGGGGGTGGCTACACCTTC.